This TCR beta chain stems from a study of shared clonotypes between healthy human individuals. General study results and limits: Only a few donors were included, so the genetic and exposure-history diversity represented was limited.

Germline V gene sequence: CDR1 LNHDA, CDR2 SQIVND (reference sequence). There are 17 residues in the CDR3. V was clipped by 2 bases and J by 2 bases, with 19 bases between them. There were no recent acute infections or vaccinations among the donors, who were healthy HIV-negative adults. It was at deep level that the assay was run. As processed by the authors: ImmunoSEQ supplied junction-only sequences lacking quality scores, so filtering was different. Clones were sequenced by immunoSEQ multiplex PCR, and TCRdb holds only the in-frame ones, with some missing. D and trimming come from the DNA, and the V and J calls and clone size come from that table. The table has about half a million clones, 70% to 85% seen once; the top ten hold around 13%. A remark on this clone: What it binds is unknown.

The V and J genes are TRBV19 and TRBJ2-7; D is ambiguous. This TCR came from a woman aged 40 to 55 in good health. Some clones in this sample may be carry-over from other donors' samples. Sequencing used PBMCs. The CDR3 loop reads CASSIFSSGGSAYEQYF. The CDR3 DNA reads TGTGCCAGTAGTATATTCTCTTCGGGCGGTTCCGCCTACGAGCAGTACTTC.